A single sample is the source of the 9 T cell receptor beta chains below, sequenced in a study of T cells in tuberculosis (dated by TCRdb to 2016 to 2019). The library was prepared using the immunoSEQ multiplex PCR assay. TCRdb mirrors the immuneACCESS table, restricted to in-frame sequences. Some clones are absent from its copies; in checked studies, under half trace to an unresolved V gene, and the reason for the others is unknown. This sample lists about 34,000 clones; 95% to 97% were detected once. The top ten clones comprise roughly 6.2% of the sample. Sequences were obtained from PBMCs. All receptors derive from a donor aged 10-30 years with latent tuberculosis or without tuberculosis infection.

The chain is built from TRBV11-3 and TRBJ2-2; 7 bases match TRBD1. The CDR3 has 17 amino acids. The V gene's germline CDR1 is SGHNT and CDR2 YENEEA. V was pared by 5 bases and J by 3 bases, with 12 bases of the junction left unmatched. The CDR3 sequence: CASSKSLAGGYTGELFF. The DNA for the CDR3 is TGTGCCAGCAGCAAAAGTCTGGCAGGGGGTTACACCGGGGAGCTGTTTTTT.

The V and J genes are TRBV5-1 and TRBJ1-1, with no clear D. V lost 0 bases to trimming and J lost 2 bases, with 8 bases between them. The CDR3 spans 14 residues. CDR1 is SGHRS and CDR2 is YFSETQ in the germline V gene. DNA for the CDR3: TGCGCCAGCAGCTTGGAAACTGCAAACACTGAAGCTTTCTTT. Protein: CASSLETANTEAFF.

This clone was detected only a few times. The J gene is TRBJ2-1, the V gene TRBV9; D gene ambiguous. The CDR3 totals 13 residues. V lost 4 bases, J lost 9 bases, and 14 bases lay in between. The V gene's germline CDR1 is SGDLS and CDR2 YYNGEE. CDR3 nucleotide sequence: TGTGCCAGCAGCCCCAGGATGGTGGGTGAGCAGTTCTTC. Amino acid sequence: CASSPRMVGEQFF. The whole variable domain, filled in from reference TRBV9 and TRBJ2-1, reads DSGVTQTPKHLITATGQRVTLRCSPRSGDLSVYWYQQSLDQGLQFLIQYYNGEERAKGNILERFSAQQFPDLHSELNLSSLELGDSALYFCASSPRMVGEQFFGPGTRLTVL.

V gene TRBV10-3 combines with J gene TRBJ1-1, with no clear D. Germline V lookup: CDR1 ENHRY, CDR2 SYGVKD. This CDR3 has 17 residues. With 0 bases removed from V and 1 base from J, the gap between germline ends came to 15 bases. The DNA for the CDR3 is TGTGCCATCAGTGAGTCGGTCTTACGGGATAGGAACACTGAAGCTTTCTTT. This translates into CAISESVLRDRNTEAFF.

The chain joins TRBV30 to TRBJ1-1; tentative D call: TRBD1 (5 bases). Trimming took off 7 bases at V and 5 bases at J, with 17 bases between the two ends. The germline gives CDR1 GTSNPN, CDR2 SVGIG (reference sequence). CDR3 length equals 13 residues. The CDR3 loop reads CAYGVGQGTEAFF. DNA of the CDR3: TGTGCCTATGGAGTTGGTCAGGGAACTGAAGCTTTCTTT.

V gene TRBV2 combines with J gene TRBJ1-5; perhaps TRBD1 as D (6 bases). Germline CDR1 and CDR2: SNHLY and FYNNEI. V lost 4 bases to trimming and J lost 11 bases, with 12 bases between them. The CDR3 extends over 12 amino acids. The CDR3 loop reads CASSAGVSAQHF. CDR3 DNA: TGTGCCAGCAGTGCAGGGGTAAGTGCCCAGCATTTT.

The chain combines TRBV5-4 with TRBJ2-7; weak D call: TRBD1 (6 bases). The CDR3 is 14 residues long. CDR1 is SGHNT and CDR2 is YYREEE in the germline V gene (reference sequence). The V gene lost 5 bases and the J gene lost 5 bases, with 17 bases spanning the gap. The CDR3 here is CASSNAGTTHEQYF. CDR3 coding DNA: TGTGCCAGCAGTAACGCCGGGACAACCCACGAGCAGTACTTC.

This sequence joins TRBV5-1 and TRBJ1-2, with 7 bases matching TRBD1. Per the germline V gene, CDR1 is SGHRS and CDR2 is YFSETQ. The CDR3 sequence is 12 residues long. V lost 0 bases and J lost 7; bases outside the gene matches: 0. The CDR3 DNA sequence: TGCGCCAGCAGCTTGGAGGGGGCTGGCTACACCTTC. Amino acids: CASSLEGAGYTF.

The CDR3 region is CASGNRGQFF. CDR3 nucleotides: TGTGCCAGCGGGAACAGGGGGCAGTTCTTC. V and J are TRBV2 and TRBJ2-1; 7 bases map to TRBD1. Germline V gives CDR1 SNHLY, CDR2 FYNNEI. The length of the CDR3 is 10 residues. V trimming: 8 bases; J trimming: 12 bases; junction bases outside the gene matches: 4.